These 11 T cell receptor beta chains were sequenced from one sample in a study of blood T cell repertoires in COVID-19. Only in-frame clones appear in the TCRdb table, and some are missing; sequencing was by immunoSEQ multiplex PCR. Of under 300,000 clones in the sample, about four fifths were seen once. Source material: peripheral blood. These receptors originate from a man aged 50-59 years with acute or convalescent COVID-19.

This clone was picked up one time. The rearrangement uses TRBV2 and TRBJ2-7; D unclear. The CDR3 spans 14 residues. Germline lookup yields CDR1 SNHLY and CDR2 FYNNEI. With 2 bases removed from V and 7 bases from J, the gap between germline ends came to 15 bases. The CDR3 nucleotides are TGTGCCAGCAGTGAAAGTTCTGGCCCTGTGGAGCAGTACTTC. Translation: CASSESSGPVEQYF.

The chain combines TRBV10-3 with TRBJ2-5, with 9 nucleotides matching TRBD1. The germline CDR1 and CDR2 sequences are ENHRY and SYGVKD. The CDR3 sequence is 15 residues long. J gave up 3 bases and V 9 bases, and 11 bases lay outside the gene matches. The CDR3 reads CAIQDRGGGEETQYF. The CDR3 nucleotides read TGTGCCATTCAGGACAGGGGTGGGGGAGAAGAGACCCAGTACTTC.

The CDR3 region is CASSQGAEEKLFF. The CDR3 DNA is TGTGCCAGCAGCCAGGGGGCGGAGGAAAAACTGTTTTTT. The chain combines TRBV3-1 (or the pseudogene TRBV3-2) with TRBJ1-4; possibly TRBD1 for D (6 bases). Germline values: CDR1 LGHDT, CDR2 YNNKEL (reference sequence). V was cut by 3 bases and J by 8 bases, with 10 bases left in between. This CDR3 spans 13 amino acids.

The J gene is TRBJ2-2, the V gene TRBV5-6, with 9 bases matching TRBD1. The germline CDR1 and CDR2 sequences are SGHDT and YYEEEE. After removal of 3 bases from V and 4 bases from J, the junction contained 4 bases not matched to a gene. CDR3 size: 15 residues. The CDR3 reads CASSWRDRATGELFF. The CDR3 DNA is TGTGCCAGCAGCTGGCGGGACAGGGCCACCGGGGAGCTGTTTTTT.

V is TRBV5-1 and J is TRBJ2-2; the match to TRBD1 covers 7 bases. Germline values: CDR1 SGHRS, CDR2 YFSETQ. The length of the CDR3 is 16 residues. V was pared by 8 bases and J by 0 bases, with 10 bases of the junction left unmatched. The CDR3 protein is CASSTQGLANTGELFF. CDR3 coding DNA: TGCGCCAGTTCGACACAGGGGCTGGCGAACACCGGGGAGCTGTTTTTT.

The chain's CDR3 is CASSSDSTGELFF. CDR3 bases: TGTGCCAGCAGCTCCGACAGCACCGGGGAGCTGTTTTTT. J is TRBJ2-2 and V is TRBV7-9; D perhaps matches TRBD1 (5 bases). Looked up from germline, CDR1 is SEHNR and CDR2 is FQNEAQ (reference sequence). V lost 4 bases to trimming and J lost 4 bases, with 7 bases between them. This CDR3 has 13 amino acids.

V usage is TRBV3-1 (or the pseudogene TRBV3-2) and J usage is TRBJ1-2; no clear D. The CDR3 sequence is 14 residues long. Per the germline V gene, CDR1 is LGHDT and CDR2 is YNNKEL (reference sequence). Between the trimmed V and J ends, which lost 1 base and 2 bases, there was a span of 8 bases. CDR3 in amino acids: CASSQAAGNYGYTF. For the CDR3, the DNA is TGTGCCAGCAGCCAAGCCGCAGGCAACTATGGCTACACCTTC.

In nucleotides, the CDR3 is TGCGCCAGCAGCTTGGACAGGTCGAACACTGAAGCTTTCTTT. Amino acid sequence: CASSLDRSNTEAFF. The V gene is TRBV5-1, the J gene TRBJ1-1; possibly TRBD1 for D (5 bases). Trimming removed 0 bases at V and 1 base at J, with 7 bases between. The CDR3 extends over 14 amino acids. CDR1 and CDR2 from the germline V gene are SGHRS and YFSETQ.

V is TRBV27 and J is TRBJ1-2, with TRBD1 matching 8 bases. Germline lookup yields CDR1 MNHEY and CDR2 SMNVEV (reference sequence). V was pared by 5 bases and J by 7 bases, with 9 bases of the junction left unmatched. CDR3 length: 14 residues. The CDR3 bases are TGTGCCAGCAGTCCCTGGACAGGGCCGGGTGGCTACACCTTC. Protein: CASSPWTGPGGYTF.

This clone was seen just once. This chain uses TRBV19 with TRBJ1-4, with D possibly matching TRBD1 (6 bases). The germline CDR1 and CDR2 sequences are LNHDA and SQIVND (reference sequence). The CDR3 is 16 residues long. The V end lost 7 bases, the J end lost 5 bases, and 20 bases lay between the germline ends. The CDR3 DNA reads as TGTGCCAGTAATCGAGAGGTGGGACACGCGAATGAAAAACTGTTTTTT. It translates to CASNREVGHANEKLFF.

The chain recombines TRBV7-8 with TRBJ2-7, with D perhaps TRBD2 (6 bases). The CDR3 has 15 residues. V lost 5 bases and J lost 2, with 16 bases in between. Looked up from germline, CDR1 is SGHVS and CDR2 is FQNEAQ. The CDR3 is CASSDTGTGTYEQYF. In DNA, the CDR3 is TGTGCCAGCAGCGATACCGGGACTGGGACCTACGAGCAGTACTTC.